These 19 T cell receptor beta chains were all obtained from the same sample, sequenced in a study of blood T cells in healthy people across ages. Alongside a J-beta primer mix, a sample-barcoded 5' primer served in a second PCR lasting 7 to 11 cycles. TCRdb independently ran MiXCR on the 5' RACE reads; one entry per CDR3 protein. Altogether around 1,000,000 distinct CDR3 sequences are present, approximately 26% being singletons, with the ten largest covering approximately 0.79%. The data also belong to a second study, concerning T cells of mothers and their children.

The sequencing sample was made of blood. The receptors stem from a girl between 2 and 10 years old in good health.

The chain employs TRBV20-1 and TRBJ2-7; 10 bases match TRBD2. The CDR3 contains 16 residues. The V segment lost 1 base and the J segment 3 bases; nucleotides outside the gene matches: 9. Germline values: CDR1 DFQATT, CDR2 SNEGSKA (reference sequence). The DNA of the CDR3 is TGCAGTGCTAGAGGGACAGCGGGGGGGACCTTCTACGAGCAGTACTTC. Its translation: CSARGTAGGTFYEQYF.

This clonotype was seen only a few times. This likely comes from a read error, as the CDR3 has no conserved phenylalanine or tryptophan at its end. The chain carries TRBV7-9 and TRBJ2-7; D may be TRBD2 (5 bases). V was clipped by 5 bases and J by 3 bases, with 11 bases between them. Germline V gene lookup returns CDR1 SEHNR and CDR2 FQNEAQ (reference sequence). The length of the CDR3 is 13 residues. CDR3 loop: CASSRTDFYEQYS. DNA of the CDR3: TGTGCCAGCAGCAGGACGGACTTCTACGAGCAGTACTCC.

The rearrangement joins TRBV29-1 to TRBJ2-5; perhaps TRBD1 as D (5 bases). V gave up 7 bases and J gave up 2 bases, with 11 bases separating them. This CDR3 region has 12 residues. Germline CDR1 is SQVTM and CDR2 is ANQGSEA. The CDR3 region is CSAQGIQETQYF. The CDR3 DNA follows: TGCAGCGCCCAGGGTATTCAAGAGACCCAGTACTTC.

The genes are TRBV20-1 and TRBJ2-1; 7 nucleotides match TRBD2. This CDR3 spans 16 amino acids. Trimming cost V 6 bases and J 10 bases; bases outside gene matches: 21. Germline CDR1 reads DFQATT; CDR2 reads SNEGSKA (reference sequence). The CDR3, as DNA: TGCAGTGCCGTAAATGCGACTAGCTACTATCCTTTAGAGCAGTTCTTC. Translated, it gives CSAVNATSYYPLEQFF.

In its sample, this clonotype was seen a few times. This chain uses TRBV11-2 with TRBJ1-3, with a possible D match to TRBD1 (6 bases). Germline V gene sequence: CDR1 SGHAT, CDR2 FQNNGV. Trimming took off 4 bases at V and 2 bases at J, with 12 bases between the two ends. This CDR3 is built from 15 residues. CDR3 in amino acids: CASSSNPGAGNTIYF. CDR3 bases: TGTGCCAGCAGCTCAAACCCAGGGGCTGGAAACACCATATATTTT.

The chain couples TRBV20-1 to TRBJ2-5, with 8 bases that match TRBD1. Unmatched junction bases numbered 7, after V lost 2 bases and J lost 5 bases. This CDR3 spans 14 amino acids. Germline lookup yields CDR1 DFQATT and CDR2 SNEGSKA (reference sequence). DNA of the CDR3: TGCAGTGCTAGAACCCAGGGGGCAAGGGAGACCCAGTACTTC. Amino acid sequence: CSARTQGARETQYF.

The chain combines TRBV7-3 with TRBJ2-5, with no clear D. TRBJ2-7 matches the DNA end more closely, so the J call is doubtful. Germline lookup yields CDR1 SGHTA and CDR2 FQGTGA. This CDR3 region has 13 residues. The CDR3 nucleotides read TGTGCCAGCAGCTTATACCTAACCTACGAGCAGTACTTC. Amino acids: CASSLYLTYEQYF.

This clonotype showed up many times. This chain joins TRBV29-1 and TRBJ2-1; D perhaps matches TRBD2 (5 bases). TRBJ2-5 explains the end of the DNA better; the J call may be wrong. The germline gives CDR1 SQVTM, CDR2 ANQGSEA. The CDR3 contains 12 residues. The CDR3 reads CSLAPGSETQYF. CDR3 in DNA: TGCAGCCTCGCTCCGGGGTCGGAGACCCAGTACTTC.

This clonotype occurred many times. The chain employs TRBV4-3 and TRBJ2-5, with D perhaps given as TRBD1 or TRBD2 (6 bases each). The J call is doubtful: the DNA matches TRBJ2-1 better. Germline-derived CDR1 and CDR2 are LGHNA and YSLEER. The CDR3 is 13 amino acids. The CDR3 nucleotides are TGCGCCAGCAGCCAAGATTCGGGGGCTGGGCAGTTCTTC. Its translation is CASSQDSGAGQFF.

This clonotype was seen a few times. The chain employs TRBV14 and TRBJ1-2; D gene uncertain. This CDR3 comprises 14 residues. The germline CDR1 and CDR2 sequences are SGHDN and FVKESK. V was pared by 4 bases and J by 6 bases, with 15 bases between. The chain's CDR3 is CASSPRGLKDGYTF. The CDR3, as DNA: TGTGCCAGCAGCCCAAGAGGACTTAAGGATGGCTACACCTTC.

This clonotype has a handful of counts. Written as DNA, the CDR3 is TGTGCCAGCAGTTTATTGGCGGTCCGCGTGGATGAGCAGTTCTTC. It is translated as CASSLLAVRVDEQFF. V is TRBV27 and J is TRBJ2-7; the D is unclear. TRBJ2-1 explains the end of the DNA better; the J call may be wrong. Germline loops: CDR1 MNHEY, CDR2 SMNVEV (reference sequence). The CDR3 loop spans 15 amino acids.

The CDR3 DNA reads TGCAGTGCTCCCCTCGGCAGCGGAGGGGAGACCCAGTACTTC. Translating it yields CSAPLGSGGETQYF. V is TRBV20-1 and J is TRBJ2-5; maybe TRBD2 (6 bases). V was trimmed by 5 bases and J by 5 bases, leaving 18 bases between them. Germline CDR1 reads DFQATT; CDR2 reads SNEGSKA (reference sequence). This CDR3 contains 14 residues.

This clonotype was recorded once. The CDR3 coding sequence is TGTGCCAGCAGAGAGACCGGCCTCTTGGGTTACACCTTC. This gives the protein CASRETGLLGYTF. The chain recombines TRBV28 with TRBJ1-2, with D uncertain. V was pared by 6 bases and J by 11 bases, with 19 bases between. Germline V gene data show CDR1 as MDHEN and CDR2 as SYDVKM. The CDR3 totals 13 residues.

The CDR3 protein is CASSEGTKGRETQYF. The CDR3 coding sequence is TGTGCCAGCAGCGAAGGGACCAAAGGGCGGGAGACCCAGTACTTC. V and J are TRBV9 and TRBJ2-5; D possibly matches TRBD1 or TRBD2 (5 bases each). The CDR3 has 15 amino acids. Germline CDR1 SGDLS, CDR2 YYNGEE. V was clipped by 3 bases and J by 5 bases, with 17 bases between them.

Many counts were recorded for this clonotype. The chain recombines TRBV29-1 with TRBJ2-7; D is possibly TRBD1 (6 bases). Trimming left V 4 bases short and J 5 bases short, with 18 bases between. This CDR3 region has 14 residues. Germline V gene data show CDR1 as SQVTM and CDR2 as ANQGSEA. The DNA of the CDR3 is TGCAGCGTTGTAGCACCGACGACAGGAGACGAGCAGTACTTC. It translates to CSVVAPTTGDEQYF.

The chain uses TRBV29-1 and TRBJ2-1; no reliable D call. Trimming pared 6 bases from V and 0 bases from J, leaving 9 bases between. The CDR3 length is 13 residues. Germline CDR1 and CDR2: SQVTM and ANQGSEA. The chain's CDR3 is CSVMQSSYNEQFF. The CDR3 DNA reads TGCAGCGTGATGCAGAGCTCCTACAATGAGCAGTTCTTC.

The sample holds a few counts of this clonotype. The rearrangement links TRBV27 to TRBJ2-5, with D unresolved. Trimming left V 4 bases short and J 1 base short, with 10 bases between. This CDR3 is 14 amino acids long. Germline CDR1 reads MNHEY; CDR2 reads SMNVEV (reference sequence). Written as DNA, the CDR3 is TGTGCCAGCAGTTCGAAGCGCTTCCAAGAGACCCAGTACTTC. Residues: CASSSKRFQETQYF.

This CDR3 reads CSARIAGGRSTGELFF. The CDR3 DNA reads as TGCAGTGCTAGAATAGCGGGGGGGCGGAGCACCGGGGAGCTGTTTTTT. This chain joins TRBV20-1 and TRBJ2-2, with 11 bases fitting TRBD2. The CDR3 spans 16 residues. The V gene end was trimmed by 2 bases and the J gene end by 4 bases; junction bases not matched to a gene: 6. Germline lookup yields CDR1 DFQATT and CDR2 SNEGSKA (reference sequence).

This clonotype was picked up a small number of times. V gene TRBV2 combines with J gene TRBJ2-5; D possibly matches TRBD1 or TRBD2 (5 bases each). With the DNA end fitting TRBJ2-1 better, the J assignment may be wrong. This CDR3 contains 15 residues. Germline V gives CDR1 SNHLY, CDR2 FYNNEI. CDR3 in amino acids: CAKTQDRSSEGEQFF. The DNA of the CDR3 is TGTGCCAAAACACAAGACAGATCGTCTGAGGGAGAGCAGTTCTTC.